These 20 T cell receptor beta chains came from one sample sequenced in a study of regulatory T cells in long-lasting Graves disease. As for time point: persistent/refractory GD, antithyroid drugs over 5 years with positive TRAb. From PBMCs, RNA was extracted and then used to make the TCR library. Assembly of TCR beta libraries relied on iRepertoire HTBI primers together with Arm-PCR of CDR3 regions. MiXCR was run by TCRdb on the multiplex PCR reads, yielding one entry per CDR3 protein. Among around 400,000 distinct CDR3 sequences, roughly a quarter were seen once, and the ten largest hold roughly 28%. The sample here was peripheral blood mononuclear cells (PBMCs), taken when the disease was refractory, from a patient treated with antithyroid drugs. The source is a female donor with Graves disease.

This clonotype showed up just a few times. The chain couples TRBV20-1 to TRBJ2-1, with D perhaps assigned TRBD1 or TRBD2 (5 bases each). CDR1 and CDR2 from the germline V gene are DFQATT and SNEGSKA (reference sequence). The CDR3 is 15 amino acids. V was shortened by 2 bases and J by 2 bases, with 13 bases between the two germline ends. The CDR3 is CSARNSGTPYNEQFF. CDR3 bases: TGCAGTGCTAGAAACTCTGGGACCCCCTACAATGAGCAGTTCTTC.

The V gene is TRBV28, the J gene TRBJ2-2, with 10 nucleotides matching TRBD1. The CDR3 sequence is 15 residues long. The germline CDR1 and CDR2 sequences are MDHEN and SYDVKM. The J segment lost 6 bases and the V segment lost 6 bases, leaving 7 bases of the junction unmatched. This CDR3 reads CASRGRQGAAGELFF. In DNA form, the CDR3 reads TGTGCCAGCAGGGGGAGACAGGGGGCGGCCGGGGAGCTGTTTTTT.

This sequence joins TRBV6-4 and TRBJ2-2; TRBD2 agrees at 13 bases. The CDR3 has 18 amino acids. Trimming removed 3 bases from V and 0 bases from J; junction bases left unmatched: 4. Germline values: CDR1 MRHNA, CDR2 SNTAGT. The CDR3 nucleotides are TGTGCCAGCAGTGAAGTCGGGACTAGCGGGGCGAACACCGGGGAGCTGTTTTTT. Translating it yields CASSEVGTSGANTGELFF.

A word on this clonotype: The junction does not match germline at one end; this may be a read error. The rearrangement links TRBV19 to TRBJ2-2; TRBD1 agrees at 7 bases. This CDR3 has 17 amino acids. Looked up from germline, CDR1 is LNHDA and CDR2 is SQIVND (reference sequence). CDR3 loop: CASGIGRTGGNTGELFF. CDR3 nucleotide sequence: TGTGCCAGTGGTATAGGTCGGACAGGCGGTAACACCGGGGAGCTGTTTTTT.

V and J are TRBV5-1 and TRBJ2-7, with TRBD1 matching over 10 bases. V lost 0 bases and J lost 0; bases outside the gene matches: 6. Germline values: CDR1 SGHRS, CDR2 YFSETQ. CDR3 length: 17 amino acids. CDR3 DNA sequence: TGCGCCAGCAGCTTGGGACAGGGGGCTGGGAGCTCCTACGAGCAGTACTTC. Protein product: CASSLGQGAGSSYEQYF.

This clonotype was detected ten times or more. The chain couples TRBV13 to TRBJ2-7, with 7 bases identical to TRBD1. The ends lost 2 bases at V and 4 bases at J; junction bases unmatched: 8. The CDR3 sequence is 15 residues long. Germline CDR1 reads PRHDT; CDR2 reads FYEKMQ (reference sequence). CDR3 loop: CASSLKGQTVYEQYF. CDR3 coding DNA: TGTGCCAGCAGCTTAAAGGGACAGACTGTTTACGAGCAGTACTTC.

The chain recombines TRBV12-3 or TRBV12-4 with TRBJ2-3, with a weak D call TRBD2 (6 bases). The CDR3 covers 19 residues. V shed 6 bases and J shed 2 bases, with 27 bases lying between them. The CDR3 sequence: CASRAIRGFWGYSTDTQYF. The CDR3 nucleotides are TGTGCCAGCAGGGCTATTCGGGGGTTCTGGGGCTACTCCACAGATACGCAGTATTTT.

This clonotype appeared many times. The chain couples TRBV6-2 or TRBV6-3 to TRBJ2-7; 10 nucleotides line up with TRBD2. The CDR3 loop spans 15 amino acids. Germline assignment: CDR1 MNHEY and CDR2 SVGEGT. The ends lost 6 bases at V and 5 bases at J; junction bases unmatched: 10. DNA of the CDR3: TGTGCCAGCAGAGGGCCGGGACTAGCGTTCAACGAGCAGTACTTC. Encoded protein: CASRGPGLAFNEQYF.

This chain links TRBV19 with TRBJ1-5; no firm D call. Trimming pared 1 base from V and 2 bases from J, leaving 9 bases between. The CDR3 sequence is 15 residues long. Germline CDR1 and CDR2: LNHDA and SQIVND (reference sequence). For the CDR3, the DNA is TGTGCCAGTAGTATAGTTGGGGATGGCAATCAGCCCCAGCATTTT. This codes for CASSIVGDGNQPQHF.

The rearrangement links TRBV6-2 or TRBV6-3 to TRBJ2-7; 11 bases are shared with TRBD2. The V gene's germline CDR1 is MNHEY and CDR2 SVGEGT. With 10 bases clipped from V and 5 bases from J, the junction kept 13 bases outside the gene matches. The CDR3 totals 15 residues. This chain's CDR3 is CATFDSGRARHEQYF. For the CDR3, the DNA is TGTGCCACCTTCGATAGCGGGAGGGCGCGCCACGAGCAGTACTTC.

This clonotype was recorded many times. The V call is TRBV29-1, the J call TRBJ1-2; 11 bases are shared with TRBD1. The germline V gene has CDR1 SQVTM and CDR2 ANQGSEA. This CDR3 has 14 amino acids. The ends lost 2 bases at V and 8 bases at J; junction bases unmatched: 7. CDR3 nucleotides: TGCAGCGTTGAAAAGGACAGGGGGCTCGGAGGCTACACCTTC. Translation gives CSVEKDRGLGGYTF.

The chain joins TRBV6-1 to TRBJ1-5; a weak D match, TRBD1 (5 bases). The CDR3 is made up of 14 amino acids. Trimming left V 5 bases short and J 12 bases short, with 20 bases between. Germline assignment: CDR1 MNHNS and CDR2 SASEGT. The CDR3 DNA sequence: TGTGCCAGCAGTACGCAGGGTTCCCGGGGGGTCCAGCATTTT. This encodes CASSTQGSRGVQHF.

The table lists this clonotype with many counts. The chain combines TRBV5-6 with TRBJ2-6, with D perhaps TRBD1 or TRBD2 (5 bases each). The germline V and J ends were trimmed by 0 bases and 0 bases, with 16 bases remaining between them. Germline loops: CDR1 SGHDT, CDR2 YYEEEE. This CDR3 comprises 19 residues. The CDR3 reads CASSLESGLISSGANVLTF. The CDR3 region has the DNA TGTGCCAGCAGCTTGGAATCGGGGCTAATAAGCTCTGGGGCCAACGTCCTGACTTTC. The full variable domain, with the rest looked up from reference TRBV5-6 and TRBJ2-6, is DAGVTQSPTHLIKTRGQQVTLRCSPKSGHDTVSWYQQALGQGPQFIFQYYEEEERQRGNFPDRFSGHQFPNYSSELNVNALLLGDSALYLCASSLESGLISSGANVLTFGAGSRLTVL.

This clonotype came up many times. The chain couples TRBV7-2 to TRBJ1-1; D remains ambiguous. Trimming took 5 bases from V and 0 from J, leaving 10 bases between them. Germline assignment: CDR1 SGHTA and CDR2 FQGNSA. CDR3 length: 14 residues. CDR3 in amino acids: CASSPGLLNTEAFF. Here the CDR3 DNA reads TGTGCCAGCAGCCCCGGACTGCTGAACACTGAAGCTTTCTTT.

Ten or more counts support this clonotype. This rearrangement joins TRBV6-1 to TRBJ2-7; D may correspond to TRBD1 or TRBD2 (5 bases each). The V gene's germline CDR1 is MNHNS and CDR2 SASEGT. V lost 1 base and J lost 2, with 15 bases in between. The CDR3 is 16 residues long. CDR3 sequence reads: CASSEEGWRRPYEQYF. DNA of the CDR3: TGTGCCAGCAGTGAAGAGGGGTGGCGGAGGCCCTACGAGCAGTACTTC.

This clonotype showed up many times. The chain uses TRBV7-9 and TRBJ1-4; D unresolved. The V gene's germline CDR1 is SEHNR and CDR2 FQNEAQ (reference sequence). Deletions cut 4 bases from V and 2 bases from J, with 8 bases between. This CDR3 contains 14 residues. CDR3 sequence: CASSYRGTNEKLFF. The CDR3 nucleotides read TGTGCCAGCAGCTACCGCGGTACTAATGAAAAACTGTTTTTT.

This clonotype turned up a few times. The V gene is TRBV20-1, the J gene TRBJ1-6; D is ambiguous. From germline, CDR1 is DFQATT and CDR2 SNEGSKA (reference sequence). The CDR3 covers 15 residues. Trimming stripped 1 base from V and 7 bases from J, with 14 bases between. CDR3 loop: CSARVGNFWNSPLHF. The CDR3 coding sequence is TGCAGTGCTAGAGTAGGGAATTTCTGGAATTCACCCCTCCACTTT.

In DNA, the CDR3 is TGTGCCAGCAGCGAGCTAGCTGAAGGGAACATTCAGTACTTC. Translating it yields CASSELAEGNIQYF. V usage is TRBV5-4 and J usage is TRBJ2-4, with D maybe TRBD2 (5 bases). V lost 4 bases and J lost 7, with 15 bases in between. Germline assignment: CDR1 SGHNT and CDR2 YYREEE (reference sequence). The CDR3 loop spans 14 amino acids. The variable domain in full, completed from reference TRBV5-4 and TRBJ2-4, reads ETGVTQSPTHLIKTRGQQVTLRCSSQSGHNTVSWYQQALGQGPQFIFQYYREEENGRGNFPPRFSGLQFPNYSSELNVNALELDDSALYLCASSELAEGNIQYFGAGTRLSVL.

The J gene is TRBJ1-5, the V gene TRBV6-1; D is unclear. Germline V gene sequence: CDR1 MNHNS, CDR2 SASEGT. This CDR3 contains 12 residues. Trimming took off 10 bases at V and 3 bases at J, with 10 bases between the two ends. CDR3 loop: CATAAANQPQHF. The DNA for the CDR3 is TGTGCCACCGCCGCTGCCAATCAGCCCCAGCATTTT.

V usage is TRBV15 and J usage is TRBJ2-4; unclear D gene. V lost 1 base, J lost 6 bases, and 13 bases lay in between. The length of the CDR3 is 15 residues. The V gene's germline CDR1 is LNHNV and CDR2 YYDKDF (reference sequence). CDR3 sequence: CATSRGRALGNIQYF. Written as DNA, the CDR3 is TGTGCCACCAGCAGAGGTCGGGCCCTTGGAAACATTCAGTACTTC. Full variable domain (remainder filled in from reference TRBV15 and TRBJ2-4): DAMVIQNPRYQVTQFGKPVTLSCSQTLNHNVMYWYQQKSSQAPKLLFHYYDKDFNNEADTPDNFQSRRPNTSFCFLDIRSPGLGDTAMYLCATSRGRALGNIQYFGAGTRLSVL.